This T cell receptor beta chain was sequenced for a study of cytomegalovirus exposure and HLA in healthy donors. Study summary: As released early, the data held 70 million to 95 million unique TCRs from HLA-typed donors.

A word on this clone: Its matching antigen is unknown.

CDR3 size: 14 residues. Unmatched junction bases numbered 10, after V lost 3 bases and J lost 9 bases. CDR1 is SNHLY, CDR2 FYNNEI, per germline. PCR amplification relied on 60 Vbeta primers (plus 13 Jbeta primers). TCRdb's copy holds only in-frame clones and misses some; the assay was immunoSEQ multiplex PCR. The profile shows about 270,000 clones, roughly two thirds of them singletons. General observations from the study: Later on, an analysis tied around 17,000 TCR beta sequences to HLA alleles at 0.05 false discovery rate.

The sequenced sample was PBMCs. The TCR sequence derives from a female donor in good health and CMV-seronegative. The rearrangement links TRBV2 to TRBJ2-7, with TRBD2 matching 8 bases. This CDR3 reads CASSDTSGRAGQYF. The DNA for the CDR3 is TGTGCCAGCAGTGACACTAGCGGCCGGGCAGGGCAGTACTTC. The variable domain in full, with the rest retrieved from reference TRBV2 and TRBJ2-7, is EPEVTQTPSHQVTQMGQEVILRCVPISNHLYFYWYRQILGQKVEFLVSFYNNEISEKSEIFDDQFSVERPDGSNFTLKIRSTKLEDSAMYFCASSDTSGRAGQYFGPGTRLTVT.